The 22 T cell receptor beta chains below come from one sample, sequenced in a study of blood T cells in healthy people across ages. A second roughly 6 to 12 cycle PCR used barcoded and J-beta primers. TCRdb re-analysed the 5' RACE reads in MiXCR, keeping a single row per CDR3 protein. This table holds about 1,800,000 distinct CDR3 sequences, 28% found once. The specimen sequenced was blood. These receptors were taken from a woman aged 25 to 45 in good health.

With respect to this clonotype: Being one base from a much bigger clone, this may be a read error. The chain employs TRBV28 and TRBJ2-7; D unresolved. Deletions cut 10 bases from V and 0 bases from J, with 16 bases between. Germline V gene data show CDR1 as MDHEN and CDR2 as SYDVKM. The CDR3 totals 14 residues. The CDR3 DNA is TGTGCCAACAGAAAGATGGGAAGCTCCTACGAGCAGTACTTC. Translation gives CANRKMGSSYEQYF.

The chain joins TRBV25-1 to TRBJ2-1; D possibly uses TRBD1 or TRBD2 (6 bases each). The CDR3 is 12 residues long. Germline lookup yields CDR1 MGHDK and CDR2 SYGVNS. The V end was cut by 7 bases, the J end by 10 bases, with 14 bases between. CDR3 region: CASKGGEREQFF. The CDR3 DNA follows: TGTGCCAGCAAGGGGGGAGAGAGGGAGCAGTTCTTC.

This clonotype was counted at least ten times. V is TRBV6-5 and J is TRBJ1-5; D not certain. The CDR3 runs 14 residues. CDR1 MNHEY and CDR2 SVGAGI come from the germline V gene. V was trimmed by 5 bases and J by 4 bases, leaving 12 bases between them. CDR3 loop: CASSSLGGNQPQHF. The CDR3 region has the DNA TGTGCCAGCAGTAGCCTAGGAGGGAATCAGCCCCAGCATTTT.

There are a few counts of this clonotype. The gene calls are TRBV20-1 and TRBJ2-6; 11 bases are a match to TRBD2. CDR3 length: 19 amino acids. Germline V gives CDR1 DFQATT, CDR2 SNEGSKA (reference sequence). V trimming: 1 base; J trimming: 0 bases; junction bases outside the gene matches: 8. CDR3 coding DNA: TGCAGTGCTAGAGCAGGAGGACTAGCGGGCCTCTCTGGGGCCAACGTCCTGACTTTC. Protein product: CSARAGGLAGLSGANVLTF.

This clonotype showed up just a few times. The rearrangement joins TRBV5-1 to TRBJ1-4; a weak D match, TRBD1 (5 bases). There are 19 residues in the CDR3. From germline, CDR1 is SGHRS and CDR2 YFSETQ. The V end was cut by 0 bases, the J end by 1 base, with 19 bases between. The CDR3 spells CASSLDRTDLIITNEKLFF. The CDR3 nucleotides read TGCGCCAGCAGCTTGGACAGGACGGACCTGATTATAACTAATGAAAAACTGTTTTTT. Full variable domain (remainder filled in from reference TRBV5-1 and TRBJ1-4): KAGVTQTPRYLIKTRGQQVTLSCSPISGHRSVSWYQQTPGQGLQFLFEYFSETQRNKGNFPGRFSGRQFSNSRSEMNVSTLELGDSALYLCASSLDRTDLIITNEKLFFGSGTQLSVL.

Worth noting for this clonotype: At one end, the junction sequence differs from germline, possibly due to a read error. The chain employs TRBV5-1 and TRBJ2-5; tentative D call: TRBD1 (6 bases). The CDR3 loop spans 13 amino acids. The germline gives CDR1 SGHRS, CDR2 YFSETQ. The CDR3 loop reads CVSSLFRGETQYF. DNA for the CDR3: TGCGTCAGCAGCTTGTTCAGGGGAGAGACCCAGTACTTC.

With regard to this clonotype: It may be a read error: a sequence one base away is much more abundant. The V call is TRBV12-3 or TRBV12-4, the J call TRBJ2-1; D ambiguous. The CDR3 runs 13 residues. The CDR3 DNA is TGTGCCAACAGTCTAGACGGCTACAATGAGCAGTTCTTC. Translating gives CANSLDGYNEQFF.

Points on this clonotype: Given a much more abundant clone one base away, this may be a read error. V and J are TRBV4-3 and TRBJ2-5; weak D call: TRBD1 (6 bases). From germline, CDR1 is LGHNA and CDR2 YSLEER. The CDR3 runs to 14 residues. Here the CDR3 reads CASSQDFRGEAQYF. CDR3 DNA: TGCGCCAGCAGCCAAGATTTCAGGGGAGAGGCCCAGTACTTC.

In this sample, this clonotype turned up many times. The chain links TRBV29-1 to TRBJ2-5; D gene unclear. Germline loops: CDR1 SQVTM, CDR2 ANQGSEA. The V end was cut by 3 bases, the J end by 1 base, with 12 bases between. This CDR3 spans 14 amino acids. The CDR3 DNA reads as TGCAGCGTTGATGGGCCCATACCCCAAGAGACCCAGTACTTC. Translated, it gives CSVDGPIPQETQYF.

This clonotype has more than one count but fewer than ten. The J gene is TRBJ2-7, the V gene TRBV5-8; D uncertain. V gave up 3 bases and J gave up 2 bases, with 12 bases separating them. The germline CDR1 and CDR2 sequences are SGHTS and YDEGEE. The CDR3 length is 14 residues. CDR3 nucleotide sequence: TGTGCCAGCAGCTGGAGAAAGGGCCCCTACGAGCAGTACTTC. It yields the protein CASSWRKGPYEQYF.

There are a few counts of this clonotype. This chain joins TRBV5-1 and TRBJ1-6; possibly TRBD1 for D (5 bases). From germline, CDR1 is SGHRS and CDR2 YFSETQ. The CDR3 contains 16 residues. Trimming took off 3 bases at V and 4 bases at J, with 14 bases between the two ends. The CDR3 DNA reads TGCGCCAGCAGCTCCGACAGAGAAGGATATAATTCACCCCTCCACTTT. It encodes CASSSDREGYNSPLHF.

The chain couples TRBV7-2 to TRBJ1-2; D is perhaps TRBD1 (5 bases). Germline CDR1 SGHTA, CDR2 FQGNSA. CDR3 size: 16 residues. Trimming took 1 base from V and 6 from J, leaving 18 bases between them. The CDR3 reads CASSLGYMEPGHGYTF. Written as DNA, the CDR3 is TGTGCCAGCAGCTTAGGGTACATGGAGCCAGGGCATGGCTACACCTTC.

This clonotype was counted a few times. The V and J genes are TRBV7-2 and TRBJ1-3, with D hard to call. The CDR3 loop spans 17 amino acids. Trimming shortened V by 4 bases and J by 0 bases, and 16 bases separated the two germline ends. From germline, CDR1 is SGHTA and CDR2 FQGNSA. This chain's CDR3 is CASSSNPTRSSGNTIYF. In DNA form, the CDR3 reads TGTGCCAGCAGCTCAAACCCTACTCGGAGCTCTGGAAACACCATATATTTT.

This clonotype came up a few times. The chain has TRBV20-1 and TRBJ2-3, with 7 nucleotides matching TRBD1. Germline-derived CDR1 and CDR2 are DFQATT and SNEGSKA (reference sequence). This CDR3 is built from 15 residues. V shed 1 base, J shed 0 bases, and the junction held 4 bases outside the gene matches. CDR3 sequence (DNA): TGCAGTGCTAGAGGAAAGGGGGCGAGCACAGATACGCAGTATTTT. Its protein is CSARGKGASTDTQYF.

This clonotype was recorded many times. The junction departs from the called germline gene at one end, perhaps through a read error. The rearrangement joins TRBV4-1 to TRBJ2-5; 9 bases map to TRBD2. Germline lookup yields CDR1 MGHRA and CDR2 YSYEKL. This CDR3 region has 15 residues. This chain's CDR3 is CASSRSGGPQETQYF. CDR3 coding DNA: TGTGCCAGCAGTAGGAGCGGGGGGCCTCAAGAGACCCAGTACTTC.

This clonotype appeared a few times. The chain employs TRBV2 and TRBJ2-7; 14 nucleotides line up with TRBD2. Per the germline V gene, CDR1 is SNHLY and CDR2 is FYNNEI. V shed 5 bases and J 0 bases; nucleotides not matched to a gene: 6. CDR3 length: 17 residues. DNA of the CDR3: TGTGCCAGCAGTTCCCCGGGACTAGCGGGGGACTCCTACGAGCAGTACTTC. Protein product: CASSSPGLAGDSYEQYF.

This clonotype was seen many times. The chain uses TRBV3-1 and TRBJ2-6, with D perhaps TRBD1 (5 bases). CDR3 length: 15 amino acids. The V end was cut by 1 base, the J end by 3 bases, with 7 bases between. The V gene's germline CDR1 is LGHDT and CDR2 YNNKEL (reference sequence). The CDR3 DNA reads as TGTGCCAGCAGCCAAGGCAGGGTTGGGGCCAACGTCCTGACTTTC. Translation gives CASSQGRVGANVLTF.

The V call is TRBV28, the J call TRBJ1-2, with 8 bases lining up with TRBD1. Germline V gene sequence: CDR1 MDHEN, CDR2 SYDVKM. The length of the CDR3 is 16 residues. The junction had 15 bases not matched to a gene; V was cut back by 6 bases and J by 6 bases. The CDR3 region has the DNA TGTGCCAGCAGAAGTTATCGGGCAGGGGGCGGGCATGGCTACACCTTC. This codes for CASRSYRAGGGHGYTF.

This clonotype has ten or more counts. The chain couples TRBV7-2 to TRBJ2-2, with D possibly TRBD2 on 6 matching bases. The CDR3 consists of 15 residues. In germline, CDR1 is SGHTA, CDR2 FQGNSA. The ends were cut back, 0 bases at V and 3 bases at J, with 8 bases in the middle. DNA of the CDR3: TGTGCCAGCAGCTTAGCGGGGGGTGACACCGGGGAGCTGTTTTTT. Translated: CASSLAGGDTGELFF. Full variable domain (remainder filled in from reference TRBV7-2 and TRBJ2-2): GAGVSQSPSNKVTEKGKDVELRCDPISGHTALYWYRQSLGQGLEFLIYFQGNSAPDKSGLPSDRFSAERTGGSVSTLTIQRTQQEDSAVYLCASSLAGGDTGELFFGEGSRLTVL.

The rearrangement links TRBV12-3 or TRBV12-4 to TRBJ2-1, with D hard to call. V lost 7 bases and J lost 0, with 10 bases in between. This CDR3 has 14 residues. CDR3 nucleotides: TGTGCCAGCAACCGAAGAAGCTCCTACAATGAGCAGTTCTTC. Translated: CASNRRSSYNEQFF.

This clonotype was seen a few times. This rearrangement joins TRBV12-3 or TRBV12-4 to TRBJ1-4, with 9 bases identical to TRBD1. J lost 8 bases, V lost 6 bases, and 7 bases had no gene match. The CDR3 covers 14 residues. The CDR3 bases are TGTGCCAGCAGACGGGGACAGGGCGTGGAAAAACTGTTTTTT. It yields the protein CASRRGQGVEKLFF.

Comments on this clonotype: A junction end diverges from the germline sequence, so it may reflect a read error. The chain joins TRBV7-9 to TRBJ2-5, with 8 bases fitting TRBD2. The germline CDR1 and CDR2 sequences are SEHNR and FQNEAQ (reference sequence). The CDR3 spans 17 residues. The CDR3 DNA reads as TGTGTCAGCAGCCCGTTCGGCGGGAGGTCAACTTGGGAGACCCAGTACTTC. It yields the protein CVSSPFGGRSTWETQYF.